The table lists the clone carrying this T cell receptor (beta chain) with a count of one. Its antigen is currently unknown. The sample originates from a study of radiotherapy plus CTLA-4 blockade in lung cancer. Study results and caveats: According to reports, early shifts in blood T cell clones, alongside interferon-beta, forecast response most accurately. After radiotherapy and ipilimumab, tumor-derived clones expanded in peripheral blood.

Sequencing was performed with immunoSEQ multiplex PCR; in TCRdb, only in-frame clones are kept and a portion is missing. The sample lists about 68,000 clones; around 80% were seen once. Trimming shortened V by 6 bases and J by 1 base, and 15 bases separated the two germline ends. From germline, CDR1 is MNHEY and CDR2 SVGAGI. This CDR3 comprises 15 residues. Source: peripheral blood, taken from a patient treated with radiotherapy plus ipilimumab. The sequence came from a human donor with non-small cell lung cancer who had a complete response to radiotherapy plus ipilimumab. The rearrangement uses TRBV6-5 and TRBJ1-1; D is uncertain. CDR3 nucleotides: TGTGCCAGCAGCTTCTCTGAGTGGGGGAACACTGAAGCTTTCTTT. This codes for CASSFSEWGNTEAFF.